This T cell receptor beta chain comes out of a study of post-analysis software for immune sequencing data (dated by TCRdb to 2013 to 2016). The study in broad terms: The recorded disease courses included relapsing-remitting, secondary progressive and progressive-relapsing multiple sclerosis, and some patients had no subtype annotation. A subset of samples was prepared in parallel using single-end sample barcoding, then pooled and co-amplified after Illumina adapter ligation. The multiple sclerosis patient repertoires were compared with about a dozen previously published healthy control repertoires from donors aged about 6 to 25 years. Results the study describes overall, beyond this receptor: Multiple sclerosis patients had significantly lower normalized Chao1 diversity than controls, a result that suggests substantial peripheral T-cell clonal expansion. Significantly higher frequencies in patients than in controls were found for roughly 5 TRBV segments, including TRBV5-6, TRBV5-1 and TRBV20-1. The multiple sclerosis patient group was slightly younger than the control group. When samples were clustered directly using the F measure, samples prepared in the same batch co-clustered strongly, which prompted a batch-effect correction.

The germline V gene (reference sequence) supplies CDR1 SEHNR and CDR2 FQNEAQ. Trimming leaves V shorter by 5 bases and J shorter by 0 bases, with the junction holding 6 bases beyond the gene matches. Its CDR3 holds 16 amino acids, cysteine through phenylalanine. The entry retains the CDR3 DNA only, 48 bases that are in frame from base 1. To demonstrate the VDJtools post-analysis software, TCR beta repertoires were profiled from the peripheral blood of roughly 14 young patients with multiple sclerosis. The patients with multiple sclerosis were children and adolescents between about 6 and 15 years of age. Receptor libraries were prepared by PCR. Sequenced using an Illumina HiSeq 2500. Unique molecular identifiers were incorporated into TCR beta cDNA libraries to reduce PCR and sequencing biases. Every 1 to 10 million input T cells yielded approximately 500,000 cDNA molecules, meaning each molecule approximated one T cell. Patient libraries were prepared and sequenced with the same protocol used for the earlier healthy control dataset. Samples belonging to the same batch were prepared together, multiplexed and sequenced on a shared HiSeq lane. The study's processing was this. MIGEC was used to process the raw barcoded reads, and molecular identifier groups with only a single read were discarded before consensus assembly and CDR3 extraction. VDJtools was used for post-analysis of the clonotype tables, with diversity normalized by down-sampling every dataset to the smallest sample size. Repertoire overlap clustering matched CDR3 amino acid but not nucleotide sequences to correct batch-related cross-sample contamination. Using fastp trimming at Q25 and MiXCR clonotype assembly, TCRdb reanalyzed the public sequencing data and kept in-frame beta chains. Duplicate CDR3 protein sequences are folded into a single record with the most common DNA and genes. The V and J calls were determined by TCRdb, not by the authors. This sample is represented by more than 450,000 distinct CDR3 sequences; roughly 34% of them were singletons. The top ten clonotypes cover around 6.1% of the sample.

On this clonotype itself: Its antigen is unknown. Base-call qualities are not available, and no considerably larger clone is one nucleotide away.

Material for sequencing was blood. This receptor was obtained from a girl aged 2 to 17 with multiple sclerosis. The sequence joins TRBV7-9 to TRBJ2-1; 8 central nucleotides agree with TRBD2. The sequenced DNA: TGTGCCAGCAGCCGGGCCGGGGGGGGCTCCTACAATGAGCAGTTCTTC. Its product reads: CASSRAGGGSYNEQFF.